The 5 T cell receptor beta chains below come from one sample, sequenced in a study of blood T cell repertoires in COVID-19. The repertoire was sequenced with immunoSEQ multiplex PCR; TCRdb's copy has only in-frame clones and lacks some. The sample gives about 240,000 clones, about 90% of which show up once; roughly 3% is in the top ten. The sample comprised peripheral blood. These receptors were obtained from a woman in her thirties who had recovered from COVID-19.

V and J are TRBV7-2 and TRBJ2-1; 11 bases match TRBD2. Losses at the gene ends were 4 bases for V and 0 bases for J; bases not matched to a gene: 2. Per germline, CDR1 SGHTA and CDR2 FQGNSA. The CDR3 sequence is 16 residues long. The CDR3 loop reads CASSSSGGSSYNEQFF. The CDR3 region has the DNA TGTGCCAGCAGCTCTAGCGGGGGGAGCTCCTACAATGAGCAGTTCTTC.

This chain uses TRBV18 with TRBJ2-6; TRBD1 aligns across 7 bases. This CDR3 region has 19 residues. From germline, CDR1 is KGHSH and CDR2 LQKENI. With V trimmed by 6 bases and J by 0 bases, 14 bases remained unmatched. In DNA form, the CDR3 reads TGTGCCAGCTCGCCCAGCCCAGGGGGTACTATCTCTGGGGCCAACGTCCTGACTTTC. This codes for CASSPSPGGTISGANVLTF.

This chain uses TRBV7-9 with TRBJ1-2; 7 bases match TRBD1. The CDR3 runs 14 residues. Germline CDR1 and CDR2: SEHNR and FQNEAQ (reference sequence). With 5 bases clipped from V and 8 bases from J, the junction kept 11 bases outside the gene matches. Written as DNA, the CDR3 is TGTGCCAGCAGCCCTTCAGAGGGGGCTGGGGGCTACACCTTC. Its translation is CASSPSEGAGGYTF.

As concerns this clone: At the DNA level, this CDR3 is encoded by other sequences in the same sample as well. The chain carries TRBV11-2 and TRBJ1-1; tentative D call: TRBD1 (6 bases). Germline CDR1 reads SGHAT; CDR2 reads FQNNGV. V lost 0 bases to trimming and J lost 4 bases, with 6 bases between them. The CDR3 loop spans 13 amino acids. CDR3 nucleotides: TGTGCCAGCAGCTTAGACAGGGGCACTGAAGCTTTCTTT. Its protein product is CASSLDRGTEAFF.

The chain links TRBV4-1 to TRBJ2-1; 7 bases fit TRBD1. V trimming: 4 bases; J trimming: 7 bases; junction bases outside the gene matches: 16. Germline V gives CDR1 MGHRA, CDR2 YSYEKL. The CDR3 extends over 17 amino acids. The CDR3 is CASSPIRGRLPGNEQFF. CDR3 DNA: TGCGCCAGCAGCCCAATTAGGGGGCGGCTACCGGGTAATGAGCAGTTCTTC.